This T cell receptor (beta chain) emerged from a study of T-cell memory formation after mild COVID-19. Looking at the study overall: Largely donor-specific sequence clusters came from a couple of donors. The study, taken as a whole, reports: Second-wave clones peaking on day 37 lacked confirmed SARS-CoV-2 specificity. Pre-infection memory showed some responding clones, and this suggested that cross-reactive memory joined.

This clonotype was observed a few times. Its antigen is not known. The CDR3 is made up of 16 amino acids. Germline-derived CDR1 and CDR2 are WNHNN and SYGVQD (reference sequence). Trimming took off 6 bases at V and 5 bases at J, with 20 bases between the two ends. 5'RACE with constant-segment primers yielded barcoded, UMI-tagged TCR alpha and TCR beta cDNA libraries. MiXCR, applied by TCRdb to the 5' RACE reads, yields one record per CDR3 protein. The profile shows just over 400,000 distinct CDR3 sequences, 20% to 25% of them singletons. The chain links TRBV10-1 to TRBJ2-1; D may be TRBD1 or TRBD2 (5 bases each). This sequence originates from an adult woman who had mild COVID-19 (a few samples of this study predate the infection). Cell type and time point are not known. The sequencing input was PBMCs or a T cell subset sorted from them (not recorded which). DNA for the CDR3: TGCGCCAGCAGGGGTATCCCGGGACGGAAAAACAATGAGCAGTTCTTC. This sequence encodes CASRGIPGRKNNEQFF.